These 10 T cell receptor beta chains came from one sample sequenced in a study of cytomegalovirus exposure and HLA in healthy donors. Sequenced by immunoSEQ multiplex PCR; TCRdb stores in-frame clones only, minus some. The sample has roughly 250,000 clones, about 90% seen once; the top ten hold roughly 1.2%. The material sequenced was PBMCs. The source of these receptors is a woman aged 25 to 39 in good health and CMV-seropositive.

The CDR3 sequence: CSVLPRGTEAFF. CDR3 DNA sequence: TGCAGCGTTTTACCACGGGGCACTGAAGCTTTCTTT. This chain joins TRBV29-1 and TRBJ1-1; D gene uncertain. Trimming removed 5 bases from V and 4 bases from J, with 11 bases in between. The germline V gene has CDR1 SQVTM and CDR2 ANQGSEA. The CDR3 covers 12 residues.

The V gene is TRBV5-5, the J gene TRBJ1-2, with no clear D. CDR3 length: 11 amino acids. The germline V and J ends were trimmed by 6 bases and 7 bases, with 10 bases remaining between them. CDR1 is SGHKS and CDR2 is YYEKEE in the germline V gene (reference sequence). In nucleotides, the CDR3 is TGTGCCAGCATTGGGCCAGCTGGCTACACCTTC. This codes for CASIGPAGYTF. The full variable domain, with the rest looked up from reference TRBV5-5 and TRBJ1-2, is DAGVTQSPTHLIKTRGQQVTLRCSPISGHKSVSWYQQVLGQGPQFIFQYYEKEERGRGNFPDRFSARQFPNYSSELNVNALLLGDSALYLCASIGPAGYTFGSGTRLTVV.

There are a few counts of this clone. The V gene is TRBV5-4, the J gene TRBJ1-1; no clear D gene. V gave up 1 base and J gave up 2 bases, with 9 bases separating them. The germline CDR1 and CDR2 sequences are SGHNT and YYREEE (reference sequence). This CDR3 region has 14 residues. CDR3 coding DNA: TGTGCCAGCAGCTTGTTCAGGCTCAACACTGAAGCTTTCTTT. Translating it yields CASSLFRLNTEAFF.

The genes are TRBV15 and TRBJ2-5, with a possible D match to TRBD2 (5 bases). The germline V gene has CDR1 LNHNV and CDR2 YYDKDF (reference sequence). The germline V and J ends were trimmed by 5 bases and 4 bases, with 8 bases remaining between them. The CDR3 sequence is 12 residues long. CDR3 residues: CATSLRGETQYF. The CDR3 DNA reads as TGTGCCACCAGCCTACGGGGAGAGACCCAGTACTTC.

The rearrangement links TRBV7-9 to TRBJ2-7, with D maybe TRBD1 (6 bases). From germline, CDR1 is SEHNR and CDR2 FQNEAQ (reference sequence). This CDR3 has 14 residues. With 5 bases removed from V and 3 bases from J, the gap between germline ends came to 14 bases. DNA of the CDR3: TGTGCCAGCAGCAGGACAGCGACCGACTACGAGCAGTACTTC. The encoded protein is CASSRTATDYEQYF.

The chain recombines TRBV19 with TRBJ1-1; 8 nucleotides line up with TRBD1. V shed 5 bases and J 3 bases; nucleotides not matched to a gene: 2. Germline V lookup: CDR1 LNHDA, CDR2 SQIVND (reference sequence). This CDR3 comprises 13 residues. CDR3 DNA: TGTGCCAGTAGTGACAGGGGATACACTGAAGCTTTCTTT. Translating gives CASSDRGYTEAFF.

This clone was counted only a few times. The chain recombines TRBV7-2 with TRBJ1-5, with TRBD1 identical over 8 bases. CDR1 is SGHTA, CDR2 FQGNSA, per germline. This CDR3 spans 14 amino acids. Trimming removed 2 bases from V and 7 bases from J; junction bases left unmatched: 4. The CDR3 loop reads CASSLRQGAQPQHF. CDR3 bases: TGTGCCAGCAGCTTAAGGCAGGGGGCCCAGCCCCAGCATTTT. Full variable domain (rest looked up from reference TRBV7-2 and TRBJ1-5): GAGVSQSPSNKVTEKGKDVELRCDPISGHTALYWYRQSLGQGLEFLIYFQGNSAPDKSGLPSDRFSAERTGGSVSTLTIQRTQQEDSAVYLCASSLRQGAQPQHFGDGTRLSIL.

CDR3: CASSIEWEGKLFF. CDR3 coding DNA: TGTGCCAGTAGTATAGAATGGGAGGGGAAACTGTTTTTT. The chain couples TRBV19 to TRBJ1-4; D is possibly TRBD1 (5 bases). V was shortened by 0 bases and J by 11 bases, with 10 bases between the two germline ends. The CDR3 length is 13 residues. The germline gives CDR1 LNHDA, CDR2 SQIVND (reference sequence).

The chain employs TRBV4-1 and TRBJ2-3; 7 nucleotides match TRBD2. Germline CDR1 MGHRA, CDR2 YSYEKL. The J segment lost 2 bases and the V segment lost 4 bases, leaving 6 bases of the junction unmatched. This CDR3 comprises 15 residues. CDR3 sequence: CASSPAGVDTDTQYF. CDR3 DNA sequence: TGCGCCAGCAGCCCGGCGGGAGTAGACACAGATACGCAGTATTTT.

V is TRBV5-4 and J is TRBJ1-1; perhaps TRBD1 as D (5 bases). The CDR3 sequence is 16 residues long. Germline-derived CDR1 and CDR2 are SGHNT and YYREEE (reference sequence). The V end lost 5 bases, the J end lost 0 bases, and 17 bases lay between the germline ends. CDR3 nucleotide sequence: TGTGCCAGCAGTTATCCCGACAGAGTAATGAACACTGAAGCTTTCTTT. This encodes CASSYPDRVMNTEAFF.